The present T cell receptor beta chain was sequenced within a study of Ad26.COV2.S vaccination and SARS-CoV-2 variants. Study as a whole: Dosing was one shot or two shots 56 days apart.

Using immunoSEQ multiplex PCR, the repertoire was profiled, and TCRdb retains in-frame clones only, with some absent. The sample carries roughly 460,000 clones, about 88% recorded once. The germline V gene encodes CDR1 LNHNV and CDR2 YYDKDF (reference sequence). This CDR3 contains 17 residues. The trim removed 3 bases at V and 6 bases at J, leaving 15 bases unmatched. Treatment described: roughly 18 received Ad26.COV2.S at low or high dose, single or two shots; several received placebo; per-sample allocation not given. The investigators took samples on day 63 after the first vaccine or placebo injection. The individual, an adult aged 18-55 years, was a donor in Boston. SARS-CoV-2 spike from the Wuhan strain was encoded by the vaccine, an Ad26 vector.

The gene calls are TRBV15 and TRBJ1-2; 8 bases match TRBD1. The clonotype comes from a person between 18 and 60 years old who received the Ad26.COV2.S COVID-19 vaccine or a placebo. Source: peripheral blood, taken in a trial of Ad26.COV2.S vaccine versus placebo. The CDR3 here is CATSRPRDRFTPDGYTF. The CDR3 region has the DNA TGTGCCACCAGCAGGCCCCGGGACAGGTTTACTCCGGATGGCTACACCTTC.